The 18 T cell receptor beta chains below all came from one sample that was sequenced in a study of tumor-infiltrating lymphocytes in primary liver carcinoma (dated by TCRdb to about 2017). Total RNA and DNA were co-extracted from 20-30 mg of bulk tissue with the AllPrep DNA/RNA mini kit, without cell sorting. These reads were obtained on an Illumina HiSeq 2500. Starting from about 500 ng total RNA, TCRbeta-specific cDNA was produced by reverse transcription with a constant-region primer and ProtoScript II reverse transcriptase. Construction of the TCRbeta libraries relied on three nested rounds of multiplex PCR, following a slightly modified ARM-PCR procedure. Each of the first two PCR rounds ran for approximately 11 cycles using multiplex TRBV1-TRBV30 forward primers together with a Cbeta reverse primer. TCRdb trimmed public reads at Q25 via fastp, called clones via MiXCR and kept in-frame beta chains. Each record represents a unique CDR3 protein, reported with the most common genes and DNA among its rows. The sample table holds over 100,000 distinct CDR3 sequences, of which approximately 68% were seen once. The ten largest clones take up 8.1% of the sample.

Sequenced: tumor-adjacent normal liver tissue. The receptor set was obtained from a woman aged 60-70 years with primary liver carcinoma and hepatitis B virus infection.

Comment on this clonotype: This may arise from a read error, as a much more abundant clone is one base away. J is TRBJ1-2 and V is TRBV7-9; D is unresolved. This CDR3 region has 12 residues. From germline, CDR1 is SEHNR and CDR2 FQNEAQ (reference sequence). The CDR3 region is CVSSSNLYGYTF. The CDR3, as DNA: TGTGTCAGCAGCTCAAACCTTTATGGCTACACCTTC.

Regarding this clonotype: The junction does not match germline at one end; this may be a read error. The gene calls are TRBV20-1 and TRBJ2-6, with D perhaps matching TRBD2 (7 bases). The CDR3 consists of 17 residues. Looked up from germline, CDR1 is DFQATT and CDR2 is SNEGSKA (reference sequence). The CDR3 here is CSASGRAGASGPNVLTF. The CDR3 DNA sequence: TGCAGTGCTAGTGGTCGGGCGGGGGCCTCTGGGCCCAACGTCCTGACTTTC.

On this clonotype itself: A single base separates this from a much larger clone, so it may be a read error. The chain is built from TRBV5-6 and TRBJ2-1; 15 bases match TRBD2. The CDR3 runs 20 residues. Germline-derived CDR1 and CDR2 are SGHDT and YYEEEE. The CDR3 sequence: CASSIGAGLAGGSSYSEQFF. DNA of the CDR3: TGTGCCAGCAGCATCGGTGCGGGACTAGCGGGAGGTAGCTCCTACAGTGAGCAGTTCTTC.

Comments on this clonotype: This CDR3 is missing its conserved last phenylalanine or tryptophan, likely due to a read error. The rearrangement joins TRBV4-2 to TRBJ2-1, with D maybe TRBD2 (5 bases). From germline, CDR1 is LGHNA and CDR2 YNFKEQ. The CDR3 sequence is 13 residues long. The ends were cut back, 9 bases at V and 0 bases at J, with 9 bases in the middle. CDR3 nucleotide sequence: TGTGCCAGTAGTACTAGCTCCTACAATGAGCAGTTCCTC. Residues: CASSTSSYNEQFL.

There are many counts of this clonotype. The gene calls are TRBV5-6 and TRBJ2-5; D is uncertain. V shed 4 bases and J shed 2 bases, with 3 bases lying between them. Germline CDR1 is SGHDT and CDR2 is YYEEEE. This CDR3 contains 11 residues. CDR3 bases: TGTGCCAGCAGCATACAAGAGACCCAGTACTTC. Encoded protein: CASSIQETQYF. The complete variable domain, with remaining parts taken from reference TRBV5-6 and TRBJ2-5, reads DAGVTQSPTHLIKTRGQQVTLRCSPKSGHDTVSWYQQALGQGPQFIFQYYEEEERQRGNFPDRFSGHQFPNYSSELNVNALLLGDSALYLCASSIQETQYFGPGTRLLVL.

A note on this clonotype: Possible read error: a much larger clone is one base away. The chain recombines TRBV7-9 with TRBJ1-5; possibly TRBD1 for D (6 bases). In germline, CDR1 is SEHNR, CDR2 FQNEAQ (reference sequence). CDR3 size: 14 residues. CDR3 DNA: TGTGCCAGCAACTTAGCAGGGGGCAATCAGCCCCAGCATTTT. This gives the protein CASNLAGGNQPQHF.

This clonotype was detected a few times. This may be a read error: a much more frequent sequence differs by one nucleotide. The rearrangement uses TRBV4-1 and TRBJ2-3; 12 bases align to TRBD2. CDR1 and CDR2 from the germline V gene are MGHRA and YSYEKL. The CDR3 loop spans 17 amino acids. In nucleotides, the CDR3 is TGCGCCAGCAGCCAAACGGCTAGCGGGAGGGGCACAGATATGCAGTATTTT. Translation: CASSQTASGRGTDMQYF.

The chain joins TRBV11-2 to TRBJ2-2; 13 nucleotides align to TRBD2. Germline V CDR1 and CDR2: SGHAT, FQNNGV. V lost 6 bases to trimming and J lost 7 bases; unmatched junction nucleotides: 5. The CDR3 sequence is 15 residues long. DNA of the CDR3: TGTGCCAGCAGTCGGACTAGCGGGAGCGACGGGGAGCTGTTTTTT. Protein: CASSRTSGSDGELFF.

As concerns this clonotype: With a much larger clone just one base away, this may be a read error. V and J are TRBV7-9 and TRBJ2-5; D not certain. This CDR3 is 15 amino acids long. Per germline, CDR1 SEHNR and CDR2 FQNEAQ (reference sequence). CDR3 DNA: TGTGCCAGCAGCTGGCGGACGGCGTACCAAGAGACCCAGCACTTC. It translates to CASSWRTAYQETQHF.

The CDR3 bases are TGTGCCAGCAGTGAATATGGCGGGGTAACAGGAGGGGAGCTGTTTTTT. Residues: CASSEYGGVTGGELFF. The rearrangement joins TRBV6-1 to TRBJ2-2, with D possibly being TRBD2 (6 bases). The length of the CDR3 is 16 residues. CDR1 and CDR2 from the germline V gene are MNHNS and SASEGT. Deletions cut 2 bases from V and 8 bases from J, with 18 bases between.

The chain employs TRBV28 and TRBJ2-3, with D tentatively TRBD2 (5 bases). V shed 3 bases and J shed 4 bases, with 8 bases lying between them. Germline V gene sequence: CDR1 MDHEN, CDR2 SYDVKM. The CDR3 loop spans 13 amino acids. CDR3 amino acids: CASSLTTADTQYF. Written as DNA, the CDR3 is TGTGCCAGCAGTTTGACTACTGCAGATACGCAGTATTTT.

As for this clonotype: The germline gene is not matched at one end of the junction; a read error may be the cause. The chain is built from TRBV5-4 and TRBJ2-6; tentatively, D is TRBD1 or TRBD2 (6 bases each). CDR3 length: 18 residues. Germline V gives CDR1 SGHNT, CDR2 YYREEE (reference sequence). The CDR3 spells CASSTGTGLSSGANVPTF. CDR3 bases: TGTGCCAGCAGCACAGGGACGGGACTGAGCTCTGGGGCCAACGTCCCGACTTTC.

This rearrangement joins TRBV20-1 to TRBJ2-7, with unresolved D. The CDR3 totals 13 residues. Germline loops: CDR1 DFQATT, CDR2 SNEGSKA (reference sequence). Trimming shortened V by 7 bases and J by 4 bases, and 17 bases separated the two germline ends. Here the CDR3 reads CSVQAGISYEQYF. CDR3 bases: TGCAGTGTTCAAGCCGGTATCTCATACGAGCAGTACTTC.

About this clonotype: A junction boundary mismatches the germline segment, possibly from a read error. The chain recombines TRBV11-2 with TRBJ2-7; D gene uncertain. CDR1 is SGHAT and CDR2 is FQNNGV in the germline V gene. The CDR3 runs to 13 residues. The CDR3 nucleotides are TGTGCTAGCAGCTTTCGGTCTGGGGTCGACCAGTACTTC. Amino acids: CASSFRSGVDQYF. The variable domain in full, with the rest retrieved from reference TRBV11-2 and TRBJ2-7, is EAGVAQSPRYKIIEKRQSVAFWCNPISGHATLYWYQQILGQGPKLLIQFQNNGVVDDSQLPKDRFSAERLKGVDSTLKIQPAKLEDSAVYLCASSFRSGVDQYFGPGTRLTVT.

For this clonotype: One end of the junction varies from germline; a read error may be responsible. V and J are TRBV11-3 and TRBJ2-3, with D uncertain. Per germline, CDR1 SGHNT and CDR2 YENEEA. CDR3 size: 14 residues. Here the CDR3 reads CASSLWPTTDAQYF. The CDR3 DNA is TGTGCCAGCAGCTTATGGCCAACCACAGATGCGCAGTATTTT.

Concerning this clonotype itself: Germline and junction disagree at one end, which may indicate a read error. This rearrangement joins TRBV6-5 to TRBJ1-1; D uncertain. The CDR3 contains 14 residues. Germline V gives CDR1 MNHEY, CDR2 SVGAGI. The CDR3 DNA is TGTGCCAGCAACGACGCAGGAATGAAAACTGAAGCTTTCTTT. Amino acid sequence: CASNDAGMKTEAFF.

As DNA, the CDR3 is TGCGCCAGCCGACGTACTGAGGGCCTGGGCGCCGGGGAGCTGTTTTTT. Its protein product is CASRRTEGLGAGELFF. J is TRBJ2-2 and V is TRBV4-1; D is possibly TRBD2 (5 bases). Trimming pared 8 bases from V and 6 bases from J, leaving 22 bases between. The germline CDR1 and CDR2 sequences are MGHRA and YSYEKL. The CDR3 consists of 16 residues.

With regard to this clonotype: The junction does not match germline at one end; this may be a read error. The chain employs TRBV7-9 and TRBJ2-7, with 9 bases matching TRBD2. The length of the CDR3 is 15 residues. The germline gives CDR1 SEHNR, CDR2 FQNEAQ (reference sequence). For the CDR3, the DNA is TGTGCCAGCAGCTCAGCGGGGGGTTCTACCTACGAGCAGCACTTC. Translated: CASSSAGGSTYEQHF. The whole variable domain, remainder taken from reference TRBV7-9 and TRBJ2-7, is DTGVSQNPRHKITKRGQNVTFRCDPISEHNRLYWYRQTLGQGPEFLTYFQNEAQLEKSRLLSDRFSAERPKGSFSTLEIQRTEQGDSAMYLCASSSAGGSTYEQHFGPGTRLTVT.